This passage covers 11 T cell receptor beta chains from one sample sequenced in a study of identifying expanded T cells in peripheral blood. Measured with immunoSEQ multiplex PCR; TCRdb has only the in-frame clones, and not every one. This repertoire shows around 100,000 clones, more than 70% found once; its top ten account for 11% to 15%. Sample: blood. These receptor sequences come from a person aged 18 to 75 in good health.

This clone has only a few counts. The chain uses TRBV6-5 and TRBJ1-5, with 7 bases identical to TRBD1. The J segment lost 7 bases and the V segment lost 2 bases, leaving 8 bases of the junction unmatched. The CDR3 contains 15 residues. In germline, CDR1 is MNHEY, CDR2 SVGAGI. CDR3 DNA sequence: TGTGCCAGCAGTTACGGTAGGGGGCAGGGGCAGCCCCAGCATTTT. Protein sequence: CASSYGRGQGQPQHF.

J is TRBJ2-7 and V is TRBV7-8; TRBD2 matches at 7 bases. CDR1 is SGHVS, CDR2 FQNEAQ, per germline. With 5 bases clipped from V and 5 bases from J, the junction kept 3 bases outside the gene matches. This CDR3 spans 12 amino acids. The CDR3 DNA reads TGTGCCAGCAGCCGGGGGAGGGACGAGCAGTACTTC. As protein: CASSRGRDEQYF.

Here the CDR3 DNA reads TGTGCCAGCAGTGGCCCGACCCAATTAGGACTCAGCAATCAGCCCCAGCATTTT. This codes for CASSGPTQLGLSNQPQHF. V and J are TRBV28 and TRBJ1-5; the D is unclear. The length of the CDR3 is 18 residues. V was trimmed by 5 bases and J by 1 base, leaving 21 bases between them. CDR1 and CDR2 (germline): MDHEN, SYDVKM.

The V call is TRBV19, the J call TRBJ1-3, with D unclear. V gave up 10 bases and J gave up 2 bases, with 12 bases separating them. The CDR3 consists of 13 residues. From germline, CDR1 is LNHDA and CDR2 SQIVND (reference sequence). In nucleotides, the CDR3 is TGTGCCACCCTCCCGAGGGCTGGAAACACCATATATTTT. Translating gives CATLPRAGNTIYF.

V gene TRBV15 combines with J gene TRBJ2-5, with D perhaps given as TRBD1 or TRBD2 (5 bases each). V gave up 0 bases and J gave up 4 bases, with 9 bases separating them. Germline-derived CDR1 and CDR2 are LNHNV and YYDKDF (reference sequence). CDR3 size: 14 residues. The CDR3 nucleotides read TGTGCCACCAGCAGAGATGGGGGTCGAGAGACCCAGTACTTC. Residues: CATSRDGGRETQYF. Supplemented by reference TRBV15 and TRBJ2-5, the full variable domain reads DAMVIQNPRYQVTQFGKPVTLSCSQTLNHNVMYWYQQKSSQAPKLLFHYYDKDFNNEADTPDNFQSRRPNTSFCFLDIRSPGLGDTAMYLCATSRDGGRETQYFGPGTRLLVL.

The chain links TRBV7-8 to TRBJ1-6; TRBD1 is a possible D gene (5 bases). CDR3 length: 14 amino acids. The germline CDR1 and CDR2 sequences are SGHVS and FQNEAQ. Trimming shortened V by 4 bases and J by 7 bases, and 11 bases separated the two germline ends. The chain's CDR3 is CASSSRGGNSPLHF. The CDR3 region has the DNA TGTGCCAGCAGCTCGAGGGGTGGGAATTCACCCCTCCACTTT.

V gene TRBV7-9 combines with J gene TRBJ2-7; no firm D call. V shed 5 bases and J shed 6 bases, with 11 bases lying between them. The CDR3 length is 12 residues. The V gene's germline CDR1 is SEHNR and CDR2 FQNEAQ (reference sequence). CDR3 sequence (DNA): TGTGCCAGCAGCCTGACACCTTCCGAGCAGTACTTC. This gives the protein CASSLTPSEQYF.

The chain links TRBV7-6 to TRBJ1-5; no firm D call. CDR1 SGHVS and CDR2 FNYEAQ come from the germline V gene. The CDR3 length is 15 residues. V lost 1 base and J lost 2, with 9 bases in between. Here the CDR3 DNA reads TGTGCCAGCAGCTTAGAGGGAGGAGGCAATCAGCCCCAGCATTTT. Translation: CASSLEGGGNQPQHF.

V usage is TRBV7-2 and J usage is TRBJ1-3, with D perhaps TRBD1 (6 bases). V gave up 5 bases and J gave up 0 bases, with 11 bases separating them. The CDR3 contains 15 residues. Per the germline V gene, CDR1 is SGHTA and CDR2 is FQGNSA. CDR3 loop: CASSPTGISGNTIYF. The CDR3 nucleotides read TGTGCCAGCAGCCCCACAGGGATCTCTGGAAACACCATATATTTT.

V usage is TRBV19 and J usage is TRBJ2-3, with 12 bases aligning to TRBD2. The CDR3 totals 17 residues. Germline V lookup: CDR1 LNHDA, CDR2 SQIVND (reference sequence). V was clipped by 1 base and J by 5 bases; unmatched bases: 7. The CDR3 nucleotides read TGTGCCAGTAGTATAGGTAGTCTAGCGGGGGGGCAAGATACGCAGTATTTT. It encodes CASSIGSLAGGQDTQYF.

J is TRBJ2-7 and V is TRBV11-3; 10 bases match TRBD1. The CDR3 covers 15 residues. V dropped 5 bases and J dropped 4; count of bases not matched to a gene: 8. The germline CDR1 and CDR2 sequences are SGHNT and YENEEA. CDR3 sequence: CASSPGGQGHYEQYF. The CDR3 DNA follows: TGTGCCAGCAGCCCGGGGGGACAGGGGCATTACGAGCAGTACTTC.